This T cell receptor (beta chain) was identified during a study of blood T cells in healthy people across ages. A sample-barcoded 5' primer and a J-beta primer mix were used in a second PCR of about 6 to 11 cycles. TCRdb re-called the 5' RACE reads through MiXCR, storing one row per CDR3 protein. Among roughly 640,000 distinct CDR3 sequences listed, 25% to 30% were seen once. Many counts were recorded for this clonotype. The target antigen is unknown. Trimming removed 0 bases from V and 5 bases from J, with 14 bases in between. Germline lookup yields CDR1 LGHNA and CDR2 YSLEER. The CDR3 consists of 15 residues. Overall study findings and caveats: Unsorted PBMCs blocked a conclusive comparison of naive and antigen-experienced cells.

Sequenced input: blood. The TCR sequence derives from a woman of 80 years or more in good health. The chain has TRBV4-3 and TRBJ2-7; D might be TRBD2 (6 bases). The CDR3 reads CASSQDIGGVDEQYF. CDR3 coding DNA: TGCGCCAGCAGCCAAGATATCGGGGGTGTGGACGAGCAGTACTTC.